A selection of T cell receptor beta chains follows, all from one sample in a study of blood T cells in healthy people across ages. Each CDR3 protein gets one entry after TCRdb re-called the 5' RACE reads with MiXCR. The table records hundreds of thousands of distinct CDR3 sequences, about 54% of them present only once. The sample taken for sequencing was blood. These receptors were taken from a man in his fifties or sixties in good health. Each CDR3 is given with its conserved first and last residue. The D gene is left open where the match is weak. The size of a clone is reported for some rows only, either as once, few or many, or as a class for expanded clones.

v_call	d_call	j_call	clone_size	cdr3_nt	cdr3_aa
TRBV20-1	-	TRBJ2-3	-	TGCAGTGCTAGACCTACCGGGGGTACGGACCTCAACACAGATACGCAGTATTTT	CSARPTGGTDLNTDTQYF
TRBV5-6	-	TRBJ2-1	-	TGTGCCAGCAGCTTTGGGGCAGGGGCATACAATGAGCAGTTCTTC	CASSFGAGAYNEQFF
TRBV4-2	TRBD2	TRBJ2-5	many	TGTGCCAGCAGCCAAGTACTACGCGGGGGAGCTCAAGAGACCCAGTACTTC	CASSQVLRGGAQETQYF
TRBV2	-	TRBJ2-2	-	TGTGCCAGCAGGATGGAACTAGGCCTGAACACCGGGGAGCTGTTTTTT	CASRMELGLNTGELFF
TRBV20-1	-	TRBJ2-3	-	TGCAGTGCTAGAGACAGGGGACCGACAGATACGCAGTATTTT	CSARDRGPTDTQYF
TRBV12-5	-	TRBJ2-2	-	TGTGCTAGTGGCGTTATAGGGCTAGATAACACCGGGGAGCTGTTTTTT	CASGVIGLDNTGELFF
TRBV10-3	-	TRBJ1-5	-	TGTACCATCAGTGAGCAGGATCAGCCCCAGCATTTT	CTISEQDQPQHF
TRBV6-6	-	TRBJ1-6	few	TGTGCCAGCAGCCTCGGGCCCACAGGGTTGGGCATTCCCCACTTT	CASSLGPTGLGIPHF
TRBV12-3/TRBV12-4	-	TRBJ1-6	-	TGTGCCAGCAGTTTCGGGACACAGAATTCACCCCTCCACTTT	CASSFGTQNSPLHF
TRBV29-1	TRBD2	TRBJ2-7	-	TGCAGCGTGGAACTAGCGGGGGATAGCTCCTACGAGCAGTACTTC	CSVELAGDSSYEQYF
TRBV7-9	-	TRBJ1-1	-	TGTGCCAGCAGGGACTCAGCAGGTTTCGACACTGAAGCTTTCTTT	CASRDSAGFDTEAFF
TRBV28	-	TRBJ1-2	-	TGTGCCAGCATTCCAGAGCAGATCAACTATGGCTACACCTTC	CASIPEQINYGYTF
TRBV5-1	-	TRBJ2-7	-	TGCGCGAGCGGGGACAGCCCCTACGAGCAGTACTTC	CASGDSPYEQYF
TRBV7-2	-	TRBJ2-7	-	TGTGCCAGCAGCCTCCCATTGGGGGCGGCCTACGAGCAGTACTTC	CASSLPLGAAYEQYF
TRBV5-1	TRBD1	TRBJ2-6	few	TGCGCCAGCAGCCCGACAGGGCCTGGGGCCAACGTCCTGACTTTC	CASSPTGPGANVLTF
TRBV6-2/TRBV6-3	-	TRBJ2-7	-	TGTGCCAGCAGTCAGGGGCTCGAGCAGTACTTC	CASSQGLEQYF
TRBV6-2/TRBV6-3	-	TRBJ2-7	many	TGTGCCACTAAACGGGGGACCTACGAGCAGTACTTC	CATKRGTYEQYF
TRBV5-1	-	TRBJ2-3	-	TGCGCCAGCAGCTTGACAGGGTTACGAGATACGCAGTATTTT	CASSLTGLRDTQYF
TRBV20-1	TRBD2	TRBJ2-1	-	TGCAGTGCTAGCTTCGGGGGACTAACCTACAATGAGCAGTTCTTC	CSASFGGLTYNEQFF
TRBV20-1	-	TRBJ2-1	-	TGCAGTGCTAGGGCCCTCAGGGCCCCTTTGGCCAATGAGCAGTTCTTC	CSARALRAPLANEQFF
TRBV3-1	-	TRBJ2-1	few	TGTGCCAGCAGCCGACTCGGAGAGGCCAACAATGAGCAGTTCTTC	CASSRLGEANNEQFF
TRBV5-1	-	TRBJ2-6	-	TGCGCCAGCAGCCAGAGAGTCAGGGGATCTGGGGCCAACGTCCTGACTTTC	CASSQRVRGSGANVLTF
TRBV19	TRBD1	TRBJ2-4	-	TGTGCCAGTACTAGGACAGGAGAGCTTGCCAAAAACATTCAGTACTTC	CASTRTGELAKNIQYF
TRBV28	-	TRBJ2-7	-	TGTGCCAGCAGCTCCCCTACCTACGAGCAGTACTTC	CASSSPTYEQYF
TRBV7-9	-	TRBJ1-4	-	TGTGCCAGCAGCTTAGATGACCCTGGGGTCGGGAAACTGTTTTTT	CASSLDDPGVGKLFF
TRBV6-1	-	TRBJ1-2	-	TGTGCCAGCACGGTGTTTTATGGCTACACCTTC	CASTVFYGYTF
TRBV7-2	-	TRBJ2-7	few	TGTGCCAGCAGCTTATTTGCCCTGGGGTACGAGCAGTACTTC	CASSLFALGYEQYF
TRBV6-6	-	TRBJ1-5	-	TGTGCCAGCAGTTACGGAAACAATCAGCCCCAGCATTTT	CASSYGNNQPQHF
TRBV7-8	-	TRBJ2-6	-	TGTGCCAGCAGCCCCCATTATCAACTGTCGGGGGCCAACGTCCTGACTTTC	CASSPHYQLSGANVLTF
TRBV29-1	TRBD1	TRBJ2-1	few	TGCAGCGTTGAACCGGGACAGGGGAATGAGCAGTTCTTC	CSVEPGQGNEQFF
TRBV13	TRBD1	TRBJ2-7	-	TGTGCCAGCAGCTTAGGGACAGGGGAGCAGTACTTC	CASSLGTGEQYF
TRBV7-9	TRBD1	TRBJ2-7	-	TGTGCCAGCAGCCGACAGGGGGTCGAGCAGTACTTC	CASSRQGVEQYF
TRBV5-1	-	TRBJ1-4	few	TGCGCCAGCAGCCCGGGCGCCAGCGGTGAAAAACTGTTTTTT	CASSPGASGEKLFF
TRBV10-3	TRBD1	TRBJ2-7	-	TGTGCCATCAGTGATCTACAGGGGGGCGAGCAGTACTTC	CAISDLQGGEQYF
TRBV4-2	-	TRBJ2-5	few	TGTGCCAGCAGCCAAGTTACGTCCGGGACCCAAGAGACCCAGTACTTC	CASSQVTSGTQETQYF
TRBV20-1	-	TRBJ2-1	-	TGCAGTGCTAGTCCCCAGGTTTACAGTGAGCAGTTCTTC	CSASPQVYSEQFF
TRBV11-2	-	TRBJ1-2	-	TGTGCCAGCAGCTTAGGACAGATTGGCGGCTACACCTTC	CASSLGQIGGYTF
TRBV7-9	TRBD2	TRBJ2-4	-	TGTGCCAGCAGCTTAGGTGGCGGGACTAGTCCGCAGCACTTC	CASSLGGGTSPQHF
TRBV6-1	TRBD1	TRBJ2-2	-	TGTGCCAGCAGCCACAGGGGGCGGGATTGGAGCGGGGAGCTGTTTTTT	CASSHRGRDWSGELFF
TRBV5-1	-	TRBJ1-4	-	TGCGCCAGCAGCCCCCAAGGGGCCTTAGAGGAAAAACTGTTTTTT	CASSPQGALEEKLFF
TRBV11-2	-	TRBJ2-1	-	TGTGCCAGCAGCTTAGGATTGGAGGGTGAGCAGTTCTTC	CASSLGLEGEQFF
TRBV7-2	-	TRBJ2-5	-	TGTGCCAGCAGCTTTGGACGCGAGGTTGCGATAGAGACCCAGTACTTC	CASSFGREVAIETQYF
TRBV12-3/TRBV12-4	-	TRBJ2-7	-	TGTGCCAGCACCAGGGTTTCCTACGAGCAGTACTTC	CASTRVSYEQYF
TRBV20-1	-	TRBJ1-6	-	TGCAGTGCTAGCGACCTCTTGGGCGCGGTGGAGCTCCACTTT	CSASDLLGAVELHF
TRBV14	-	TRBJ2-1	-	TGTGCCAGCAGCCAAGACCGGGGGCCGGGCTCCTACAATGAGCAGTTCTTC	CASSQDRGPGSYNEQFF
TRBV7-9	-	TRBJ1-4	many	TGTGCCAGCAGCTTAGGGCAGGGATATGAAAAACTGTTTTTT	CASSLGQGYEKLFF
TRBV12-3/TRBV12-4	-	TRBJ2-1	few	TGTGCCAGCAGCCGGTCAGTGAACAATGAGCAGTTCTTC	CASSRSVNNEQFF
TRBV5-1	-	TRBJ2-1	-	TGCGCCAGCAGCTCCCAACTAGGGGGCTCCTACAATGAGCAGTTCTTC	CASSSQLGGSYNEQFF
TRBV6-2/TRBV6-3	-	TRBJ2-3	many	TGTGCCAGCAGTTACTCCGATACGCAGTATTTT	CASSYSDTQYF
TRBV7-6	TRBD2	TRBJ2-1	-	TGTGCCAGCAGCTTAACCCCTAGCGGGGAACAGTTCTTC	CASSLTPSGEQFF
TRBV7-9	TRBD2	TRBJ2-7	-	TGTGCCAGCAGCTTAGGGGCGCGGGGGAACGAGCAGTACTTC	CASSLGARGNEQYF
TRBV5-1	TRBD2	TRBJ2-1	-	TGCGCCAGCGCGACTAGCGGGGGTTACAATGAGCAGTTCTTC	CASATSGGYNEQFF
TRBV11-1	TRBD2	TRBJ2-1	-	TGTGCCAGCAGCTTCGGGGGGACCTACAATGAGCAGTTCTTC	CASSFGGTYNEQFF
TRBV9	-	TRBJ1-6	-	TGTGCCAGCAGCGCCCCCCCAGGGGCCTATAATTCACCCCTCCACTTT	CASSAPPGAYNSPLHF
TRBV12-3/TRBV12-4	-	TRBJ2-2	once	TGTGCCAGCAGCTCCGGGACATCGAACACCGGGGAGCTGTTTTTT	CASSSGTSNTGELFF
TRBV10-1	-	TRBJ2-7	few	TGCGCCAGCAGTCGCTCGGGCGAGCAGTACTTC	CASSRSGEQYF
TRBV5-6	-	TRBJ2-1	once	TGTGCCAGCAGCTTGGAAAGGGGCGATGAGCAGTTCTTC	CASSLERGDEQFF